Shown below are 27 T cell receptor beta chains from a single sample sequenced in a study of cytomegalovirus exposure and HLA in healthy donors. The primer mix had 60 Vbeta and 13 Jbeta primers. Sequencing used immunoSEQ multiplex PCR; TCRdb keeps in-frame clones, though not all of them. Its clone listing holds 50,000 or so clones. Source material: PBMCs. The receptor source for this set is a middle-aged man in good health and CMV-seropositive.

The chain is built from TRBV27 and TRBJ1-2; TRBD1 might be the D (5 bases). The CDR3 covers 14 residues. The germline gives CDR1 MNHEY, CDR2 SMNVEV (reference sequence). Trimming stripped 6 bases from V and 8 bases from J, with 19 bases between. CDR3 bases: TGTGCCAGCAGCTCACGGAACACAGGATACGGCTACACCTTC. Encoded protein: CASSSRNTGYGYTF.

The V call is TRBV7-9, the J call TRBJ1-1; D is ambiguous. The CDR3 length is 14 residues. The germline V gene has CDR1 SEHNR and CDR2 FQNEAQ (reference sequence). Trimming took off 1 base at V and 5 bases at J, with 11 bases between the two ends. The CDR3 DNA reads TGTGCCAGCAGCTTAGATCTGGAGGCGACTGAAGCTTTCTTT. This gives the protein CASSLDLEATEAFF.

The chain uses TRBV27 and TRBJ2-7, with 9 bases fitting TRBD2. Germline CDR1 is MNHEY and CDR2 is SMNVEV (reference sequence). V shed 8 bases and J 5 bases; nucleotides not matched to a gene: 10. The CDR3 loop spans 14 amino acids. The CDR3 DNA reads as TGTGCCAGCGGTGGGGCGGGGGGGCGGCACGAGCAGTACTTC. This encodes CASGGAGGRHEQYF.

V usage is TRBV2 and J usage is TRBJ1-2; 9 nucleotides align to TRBD1. The germline CDR1 and CDR2 sequences are SNHLY and FYNNEI. CDR3 length: 16 amino acids. With 6 bases clipped from V and 2 bases from J, the junction kept 10 bases outside the gene matches. CDR3 sequence (DNA): TGTGCCAGCAGCCGAAGGGGGACAGGGCCCAACTATGGCTACACCTTC. Its protein product is CASSRRGTGPNYGYTF.

The chain recombines TRBV4-2 with TRBJ1-6, with 9 bases identical to TRBD1. The ends lost 1 base at V and 5 bases at J; junction bases unmatched: 0. The CDR3 is 15 amino acids. Looked up from germline, CDR1 is LGHNA and CDR2 is YNFKEQ. CDR3 DNA sequence: TGTGCCAGCAGCCAAGGGACAGGGGATAATTCACCCCTCCACTTT. Translated: CASSQGTGDNSPLHF.

This chain uses TRBV2 with TRBJ1-5, with D possibly TRBD1 on 5 matching bases. Germline V gives CDR1 SNHLY, CDR2 FYNNEI. This CDR3 is built from 15 residues. The V and J ends lost 5 bases and 1 base respectively, with 12 bases between them. The CDR3 DNA reads TGTGCCAGCAGTCCAGGGAGGAACAGCAATCAGCCCCAGCATTTT. As protein: CASSPGRNSNQPQHF.

J is TRBJ2-1 and V is TRBV11-2; 11 positions agree with TRBD2. J lost 0 bases, V lost 2 bases, and 3 bases had no gene match. The CDR3 totals 17 residues. The germline V gene has CDR1 SGHAT and CDR2 FQNNGV. The CDR3 sequence: CASSLSSGRASYNEQFF. The CDR3 region has the DNA TGTGCCAGCAGCTTAAGTAGCGGGAGGGCCTCCTACAATGAGCAGTTCTTC.

This sequence joins TRBV11-2 and TRBJ2-5; possible D gene TRBD1, 5 bases. The CDR3 spans 14 residues. Germline CDR1 is SGHAT and CDR2 is FQNNGV. V lost 4 bases and J lost 1, with 10 bases in between. DNA for the CDR3: TGTGCCAGCAGCTACCAGGGTCTCCAAGAGACCCAGTACTTC. Protein: CASSYQGLQETQYF. The whole variable domain, remainder taken from reference TRBV11-2 and TRBJ2-5, is EAGVAQSPRYKIIEKRQSVAFWCNPISGHATLYWYQQILGQGPKLLIQFQNNGVVDDSQLPKDRFSAERLKGVDSTLKIQPAKLEDSAVYLCASSYQGLQETQYFGPGTRLLVL.

This chain connects TRBV7-8 to TRBJ2-1, with D uncertain. There are 13 residues in the CDR3. V was shortened by 11 bases and J by 4 bases, with 15 bases between the two germline ends. Per the germline V gene, CDR1 is SGHVS and CDR2 is FQNEAQ. The CDR3, as DNA: TGTGCCCTTCGCCCTCCGCAGTACAATGAGCAGTTCTTC. Translation: CALRPPQYNEQFF.

This chain uses TRBV5-1 with TRBJ1-2; a possible D gene is TRBD1 (5 bases). There are 14 residues in the CDR3. Germline lookup yields CDR1 SGHRS and CDR2 YFSETQ. V was pared by 4 bases and J by 5 bases, with 15 bases between. This CDR3 reads CASSVGQGLYGYTF. DNA of the CDR3: TGCGCCAGCAGCGTCGGACAAGGTCTATATGGCTACACCTTC.

The chain couples TRBV7-9 to TRBJ1-5; D possibly corresponds to TRBD1 (5 bases). From germline, CDR1 is SEHNR and CDR2 FQNEAQ (reference sequence). The CDR3 is made up of 13 amino acids. Trimming took off 6 bases at V and 4 bases at J, with 10 bases between the two ends. CDR3 residues: CASSWGVNQPQHF. CDR3 bases: TGTGCCAGCAGTTGGGGGGTAAATCAGCCCCAGCATTTT.

The V gene is TRBV10-3, the J gene TRBJ2-1, with D uncertain. The CDR3 extends over 10 amino acids. Trimming left V 8 bases short and J 5 bases short, with 4 bases between. CDR1 is ENHRY and CDR2 is SYGVKD in the germline V gene. For the CDR3, the DNA is TGTGCCATCGGAGACAATGAGCAGTTCTTC. Amino acids: CAIGDNEQFF.

V usage is TRBV7-6 and J usage is TRBJ2-7, with D perhaps matching TRBD1 (6 bases). V was trimmed by 5 bases and J by 6 bases, leaving 8 bases between them. Germline V gene sequence: CDR1 SGHVS, CDR2 FNYEAQ. The CDR3 is 11 residues long. This CDR3 reads CASSLRGEQYF. As DNA, the CDR3 is TGTGCCAGCAGCCTCAGGGGCGAGCAGTACTTC.

The gene calls are TRBV7-8 and TRBJ2-5; a weak D match, TRBD1 (5 bases). This CDR3 comprises 14 residues. V shed 1 base and J shed 5 bases, with 11 bases lying between them. CDR1 is SGHVS and CDR2 is FQNEAQ in the germline V gene. Written as DNA, the CDR3 is TGTGCCAGCAGCTTAGATTGGACAAGGGAGACCCAGTACTTC. Its protein is CASSLDWTRETQYF.

The rearrangement joins TRBV7-9 to TRBJ1-2; no firm D call. The V gene's germline CDR1 is SEHNR and CDR2 FQNEAQ (reference sequence). V was cut by 5 bases and J by 6 bases, with 10 bases left in between. CDR3 length: 12 amino acids. The CDR3 sequence: CASSRAEDGYTF. In nucleotides, the CDR3 is TGTGCCAGCAGCCGCGCTGAGGATGGCTACACCTTC. Full variable domain (remainder filled in from reference TRBV7-9 and TRBJ1-2): DTGVSQNPRHKITKRGQNVTFRCDPISEHNRLYWYRQTLGQGPEFLTYFQNEAQLEKSRLLSDRFSAERPKGSFSTLEIQRTEQGDSAMYLCASSRAEDGYTFGSGTRLTVV.

The chain uses TRBV14 and TRBJ2-3; unclear D gene. V dropped 2 bases and J dropped 3 bases, with 6 bases sitting between them. The CDR3 contains 13 residues. The V gene's germline CDR1 is SGHDN and CDR2 FVKESK. In DNA, the CDR3 is TGTGCCAGCAGCCAAAGCCGGACAGATACGCAGTATTTT. Protein sequence: CASSQSRTDTQYF. Filled out from reference TRBV14 and TRBJ2-3, the complete variable domain reads EAGVTQFPSHSVIEKGQTVTLRCDPISGHDNLYWYRRVMGKEIKFLLHFVKESKQDESGMPNNRFLAERTGGTYSTLKVQPAELEDSGVYFCASSQSRTDTQYFGPGTRLTVL.

Comment on this clone: Other DNA sequences in the sample encode the same CDR3. V is TRBV29-1 and J is TRBJ1-2; 7 nucleotides align to TRBD1. This CDR3 spans 13 amino acids. Germline V gene lookup returns CDR1 SQVTM and CDR2 ANQGSEA. The junction had 8 bases not matched to a gene; V was cut back by 3 bases and J by 7 bases. CDR3 sequence (DNA): TGCAGCGTTGAGCGGGGCAGGGGGTCTGGCTACACCTTC. It encodes CSVERGRGSGYTF.

The chain couples TRBV9 to TRBJ2-7, with 14 bases identical to TRBD2. Trimming at V came to 0 bases and at J to 4 bases, leaving 3 bases not matched to a gene. Germline loops: CDR1 SGDLS, CDR2 YYNGEE. The CDR3 has 16 residues. This chain's CDR3 is CASSVAGLAGAYEQYF. CDR3 nucleotide sequence: TGTGCCAGCAGCGTAGCGGGACTAGCGGGAGCTTACGAGCAGTACTTC.

The chain couples TRBV25-1 to TRBJ2-5, with 9 bases aligning to TRBD1. The CDR3 runs 16 residues. V lost 5 bases to trimming and J lost 5 bases; unmatched junction nucleotides: 12. CDR1 and CDR2 (germline): MGHDK, SYGVNS. CDR3 sequence (DNA): TGTGCCAGCAGTTCCCCACCGGGACAGGGAACGGAGACCCAGTACTTC. It specifies CASSSPPGQGTETQYF.

CDR3 DNA: TGTGCCAGCTCACGACAGTCCCAAGAGACCCAGTACTTC. Protein product: CASSRQSQETQYF. V is TRBV18 and J is TRBJ2-5, with a tentative D call TRBD1 (5 bases). V lost 4 bases and J 1 base, leaving 7 bases between the germline ends. This CDR3 has 13 amino acids. The germline CDR1 and CDR2 sequences are KGHSH and LQKENI.

The rearrangement links TRBV28 to TRBJ2-7; possibly TRBD1 for D (5 bases). Germline values: CDR1 MDHEN, CDR2 SYDVKM. This CDR3 is 16 amino acids long. Trimming shortened V by 7 bases and J by 0 bases, and 19 bases separated the two germline ends. CDR3 residues: CASTNDSWGTSYEQYF. DNA of the CDR3: TGTGCCAGCACCAACGACAGCTGGGGCACCTCCTACGAGCAGTACTTC. Full variable domain (missing parts from reference TRBV28 and TRBJ2-7): DVKVTQSSRYLVKRTGEKVFLECVQDMDHENMFWYRQDPGLGLRLIYFSYDVKMKEKGDIPEGYSVSREKKERFSLILESASTNQTSMYLCASTNDSWGTSYEQYFGPGTRLTVT.

The rearrangement uses TRBV21-1 and TRBJ2-7; the DNA was not used to check the table's D call, TRBD1. TRBV21-1 is a recognized pseudogene. CDR3 length equals 14 residues. CDR3 protein: CASSKRGQSHEQYF. CDR3 sequence (DNA): TGTGCCAGCAGCAAGCGGGGACAGTCCCACGAGCAGTACTTC.

This chain's CDR3 is CASTRGTGAYGYTF. CDR3 sequence (DNA): TGCGCCAGCACCCGGGGAACAGGGGCCTATGGCTACACCTTC. The chain combines TRBV5-1 with TRBJ1-2, with TRBD1 matching over 7 bases. With V trimmed by 6 bases and J by 4 bases, 9 bases remained unmatched. Per germline, CDR1 SGHRS and CDR2 YFSETQ. This CDR3 has 14 residues.

Points on this clone: This specimen includes other DNA sequences encoding the same CDR3. The chain has TRBV9 and TRBJ1-1, with D perhaps TRBD1 (6 bases). CDR1 is SGDLS, CDR2 YYNGEE, per germline. The CDR3 consists of 15 residues. Deletions cut 0 bases from V and 1 base from J, with 10 bases between. Here the CDR3 DNA reads TGTGCCAGCAGCGTAGATCCGGACAGGAACACTGAAGCTTTCTTT. It yields the protein CASSVDPDRNTEAFF.

The chain couples TRBV30 to TRBJ2-7; TRBD1 aligns across 7 bases. The CDR3 contains 14 residues. The germline V gene has CDR1 GTSNPN and CDR2 SVGIG (reference sequence). The V segment lost 5 bases and the J segment 2 bases; nucleotides outside the gene matches: 9. CDR3 nucleotide sequence: TGTGCCTGGGGCGCCGGGACAGCCGCCTACGAGCAGTACTTC. Residues: CAWGAGTAAYEQYF.

The chain carries TRBV9 and TRBJ2-7; 12 bases are a match to TRBD2. V lost 3 bases, J lost 6 bases, and 7 bases stayed unmatched. This CDR3 is built from 15 residues. Germline assignment: CDR1 SGDLS and CDR2 YYNGEE. The DNA for the CDR3 is TGTGCCAGCAGCGCCGGCGGACTAGCGGGGAGCGAGCAGTACTTC. It specifies CASSAGGLAGSEQYF.

The rearrangement links TRBV27 to TRBJ2-1, with a possible D match to TRBD2 (6 bases). Germline V gene data show CDR1 as MNHEY and CDR2 as SMNVEV (reference sequence). Trimming stripped 3 bases from V and 4 bases from J, with 10 bases between. CDR3 length: 14 residues. The CDR3 reads CASSFRGSYNEQFF. CDR3 nucleotides: TGTGCCAGCAGTTTCCGGGGGAGTTACAATGAGCAGTTCTTC.